The rows below give T cell receptor beta chains drawn from one sample of a study of cytomegalovirus exposure and HLA in healthy donors. Profiled with immunoSEQ multiplex PCR; TCRdb holds only in-frame clones, not every one. The profile shows 150,000 to 200,000 clones, roughly four fifths of them singletons. The sequencing input was PBMCs. The receptors were sampled from a girl aged 2 to 9 in good health and CMV-seropositive. The CDR3 runs from the conserved cysteine through the conserved F or W. The D gene is left open where the match is weak. Only part of the rows carry a size: once, few, many, or a class if the clone is expanded.

>TRBV30|TRBJ1-5|-|-
TGTGCCTGGAGTGTTGGGAGGACCAATCAGCCCCAGCATTTT
CAWSVGRTNQPQHF
>TRBV5-4|TRBJ1-4|-|-
TGTGCCAGCAGCTTGGGGGGCATGGGCTCAACTAATGAAAAACTGTTTTTT
CASSLGGMGSTNEKLFF
>TRBV4-1|TRBJ1-2|-|-
TGCGCCAGCAGCCCGCCCAGGGGAGGCTACACCTTC
CASSPPRGGYTF
>TRBV2|TRBJ2-7|-|-
TGTGCCAGCAGTGAGAGGGTAGCCCGACTCTACGAGCAGTACTTC
CASSERVARLYEQYF
>TRBV9|TRBJ1-5|-|-
TGTGCCAGCGGGGGGCGGGAGATCAATCAGCCCCAGCATTTT
CASGGREINQPQHF
>TRBV6-1|TRBJ2-7|-|-
TGTGCCAGCAGTGAAATCGAAGGGGACGAGCAGTACTTC
CASSEIEGDEQYF
>TRBV28|TRBJ2-1|-|TRBD2
TGTGCCAGCAGTTTTCGCGGGAGGCCCTACAATGAGCAGTTCTTC
CASSFRGRPYNEQFF
>TRBV19|TRBJ2-1|-|TRBD2
TGTGCCAGTAGTATGAGCGGGAGGATTCATGAGCAGTTCTTC
CASSMSGRIHEQFF
>TRBV29-1|TRBJ2-5|-|-
TGCAGCGTTGGCGGAGGGGCCCAAGAGACCCAGTACTTC
CSVGGGAQETQYF
>TRBV12-5|TRBJ1-1|-|TRBD1
TGTGCTAGTGGTTTGGTCACGATCTCAGGGGGCGCCATGAACACTGAAGCTTTCTTT
CASGLVTISGGAMNTEAFF
>TRBV30|TRBJ1-1|-|-
TGTGCCTGGAGGTCGGGGGTTCCCACTGAAGCTTTCTTT
CAWRSGVPTEAFF
>TRBV29-1|TRBJ2-1|-|-
TGCAGCGTTGAAGATCGGGGAGGCGTACTCTCCTACAATGAGCAGTTCTTC
CSVEDRGGVLSYNEQFF
>TRBV6-1|TRBJ2-7|-|TRBD2
TGTGCCAGCAGTGGACTAGCGGGAGATTACGAGCAGTACTTC
CASSGLAGDYEQYF
>TRBV5-1|TRBJ2-1|-|-
TGCGCCAGCAGCTTGGCTGGGCAAGGAGGGTTCTTC
CASSLAGQGGFF
>TRBV6-1|TRBJ2-1|few|-
TGTGCCAGCAGGGTCCCGGACAGATACAATGAGCAGTTCTTC
CASRVPDRYNEQFF
>TRBV28|TRBJ1-5|-|TRBD1
TGTGCCAGCAGTTCTCGACAGGGGAGCCAGCCCCAGCATTTT
CASSSRQGSQPQHF
>TRBV7-2|TRBJ2-1|few|-
TGTGCCAGCAGGTCTAGCTACAATGAGCAGTTCTTC
CASRSSYNEQFF
>TRBV27|TRBJ2-7|-|-
TGTGCCAGCAGGGGTCTCCACGAGGGGCAGTACTTC
CASRGLHEGQYF
>TRBV6-5|TRBJ1-5|once|-
TGTGCCAGCAGTTACGAGGGCTACAATCAGCCCCAGCATTTT
CASSYEGYNQPQHF
>TRBV5-1|TRBJ2-5|-|-
TGCGCCAGCAGCTTGCGGGAGTTCGGAGAGACCCAGTACTTC
CASSLREFGETQYF
>TRBV25-1|TRBJ2-5|-|TRBD2
TGTGCCAGCAGTGAATCTCCGGGACTAGGAGGAGAGACCCAGTACTTC
CASSESPGLGGETQYF
>TRBV6-1|TRBJ2-6|few|-
TGTGCCAGCAGTGCCCTGAGCTCTGGGGCCAACGTCCTGACTTTC
CASSALSSGANVLTF
>TRBV4-1|TRBJ1-4|-|-
TGCGCCAGCAGCCACGGGAAGGGCGGCGGCGCTAATGAAAAACTGTTTTTT
CASSHGKGGGANEKLFF
>TRBV27|TRBJ2-2|-|-
TGTGCCAGCAGTTGGCGGACCGGGGAGCTGTTTTTT
CASSWRTGELFF
>TRBV6-5|TRBJ1-1|-|-
TGTGCCAGCAGTTACGGGGGGACGGAAGCTTTCTTT
CASSYGGTEAFF
>TRBV2|TRBJ2-7|once|-
TGTGCCAGCAGTCGCTCCTACGAGCAGTACTTC
CASSRSYEQYF